Listed here are 9 T cell receptor beta chains from one sample, sequenced in a study of regulatory T cells in long-lasting Graves disease. This sample's time point: newly diagnosed GD, antithyroid drugs for less than 3 months. There was RNA extracted from PBMCs, and the TCR library was made from it. With iRepertoire HTBI primers and Arm-PCR of CDR3 regions, TCR beta libraries were built. MiXCR, applied by TCRdb to the multiplex PCR reads, yields one record per CDR3 protein. The sample includes 420,000 or so distinct CDR3 sequences, about 16% seen only once; the top ten take 20% to 25%. The sample was also linked to a second study, of T cells in Graves' hyperthyroidism and ophthalmopathy.

Sample: peripheral blood mononuclear cells (PBMCs), taken at new diagnosis, from a patient treated with antithyroid drugs. Every receptor here comes from a woman aged 18-29 years with Graves disease.

In its sample, this clonotype was seen a few times. The J gene is TRBJ1-4, the V gene TRBV20-1; D gene unclear. The germline V and J ends were trimmed by 0 bases and 7 bases, with 3 bases remaining between them. Germline V CDR1 and CDR2: DFQATT, SNEGSKA (reference sequence). This CDR3 is built from 11 residues. The CDR3 sequence is CSARDLEKLFF. CDR3 sequence (DNA): TGCAGTGCTAGAGATCTTGAAAAACTGTTTTTT.

The chain links TRBV2 to TRBJ2-1, with 9 bases matching TRBD2. The DNA end lines up better with TRBJ2-5; the J call may be wrong. The CDR3 contains 16 residues. Germline V gene sequence: CDR1 SNHLY, CDR2 FYNNEI. CDR3 in DNA: TGTGCCAGCAGTGATAGGGTAGCGGGAGAGAGAGAGACCCAGTACTTC. It yields the protein CASSDRVAGERETQYF.

In regard to this clonotype: A much larger clonotype is one base distant, so this may be a read error. The gene calls are TRBV27 and TRBJ2-2, with TRBD2 identical over 8 bases. This CDR3 contains 16 residues. CDR1 and CDR2 from the germline V gene are MNHEY and SMNVEV (reference sequence). V was pared by 5 bases and J by 13 bases, with 18 bases of the junction left unmatched. The CDR3 nucleotides are TGTGCCAGCAGTCCCTACTCTGGACTAGCAGCGGTTGGGCTGTTTTTT. This translates into CASSPYSGLAAVGLFF.

This clonotype was found many times. This sequence joins TRBV28 and TRBJ2-7; TRBD1 matches 9 bases. Trimming cost V 8 bases and J 5 bases; bases outside gene matches: 4. Looked up from germline, CDR1 is MDHEN and CDR2 is SYDVKM. This CDR3 is 12 amino acids long. Here the CDR3 DNA reads TGTGCCAGCCAGGACAGGGGCCACGAGCAGTACTTC. It translates to CASQDRGHEQYF. The whole variable domain, filled in from reference TRBV28 and TRBJ2-7, reads DVKVTQSSRYLVKRTGEKVFLECVQDMDHENMFWYRQDPGLGLRLIYFSYDVKMKEKGDIPEGYSVSREKKERFSLILESASTNQTSMYLCASQDRGHEQYFGPGTRLTVT.

The V and J genes are TRBV10-2 and TRBJ2-7, with 10 bases matching TRBD2. V lost 9 bases, J lost 3 bases, and 14 bases stayed unmatched. The CDR3 has 16 amino acids. Looked up from germline, CDR1 is WSHSY and CDR2 is SAAADI. CDR3 in amino acids: CASTLEASGSIYEQYF. CDR3 DNA: TGCGCCAGTACCCTCGAGGCTAGCGGGAGTATCTACGAGCAGTACTTC.

This clonotype was detected ten times or more. This chain connects TRBV12-3 or TRBV12-4 to TRBJ2-5, with D possibly matching TRBD1 (6 bases). The V end lost 5 bases, the J end lost 5 bases, and 18 bases lay between the germline ends. CDR3 length: 15 amino acids. This CDR3 is CASSLLSGVGETQYF. CDR3 sequence (DNA): TGTGCCAGCAGTCTTTTGTCAGGGGTGGGGGAGACCCAGTACTTC.

V gene TRBV28 combines with J gene TRBJ1-4, with D possibly TRBD1 on 5 matching bases. This CDR3 has 15 amino acids. V lost 5 bases, J lost 10 bases, and 20 bases lay in between. Germline CDR1 and CDR2: MDHEN and SYDVKM. The CDR3 spells CASSTGRGVNGKLFF. The CDR3, as DNA: TGTGCCAGCAGTACCGGGCGAGGGGTCAACGGAAAACTGTTTTTT. Based on the CDR3 plus reference TRBV28 and TRBJ1-4, the full variable domain is DVKVTQSSRYLVKRTGEKVFLECVQDMDHENMFWYRQDPGLGLRLIYFSYDVKMKEKGDIPEGYSVSREKKERFSLILESASTNQTSMYLCASSTGRGVNGKLFFGSGTQLSVL.

This clonotype was found a few times. The chain is built from TRBV5-6 and TRBJ2-1, with D maybe TRBD2 (7 bases). Trimming cost V 4 bases and J 4 bases, with 12 bases left between them. The CDR3 extends over 14 amino acids. Germline loops: CDR1 SGHDT, CDR2 YYEEEE. The CDR3 loop is CASSGGGIYNEQFF. The CDR3 coding sequence is TGTGCCAGCAGCGGGGGGGGCATATACAATGAGCAGTTCTTC.

J is TRBJ2-7 and V is TRBV27; possible D gene TRBD1, 7 bases. Germline CDR1 MNHEY, CDR2 SMNVEV (reference sequence). This CDR3 is built from 13 residues. Trimming took off 7 bases at V and 3 bases at J, with 13 bases between the two ends. The CDR3 protein is CASTGGGYYEQYF. As DNA, the CDR3 is TGTGCCAGCACCGGAGGGGGCTACTACGAGCAGTACTTC.